The 21 T cell receptor beta chains below come from one sample, sequenced in a study of blood T cell repertoires in COVID-19. The assay was immunoSEQ multiplex PCR, and TCRdb's table has in-frame clones only and misses some. The sample lists 300,000 to 350,000 clones, about 90% seen once, with about 1% in the top ten. Sample: peripheral blood. The source is a woman aged 40-49 years with COVID-19, enrolled during active disease.

The J gene is TRBJ1-2, the V gene TRBV19; D gene ambiguous. The CDR3 totals 13 residues. Germline V lookup: CDR1 LNHDA, CDR2 SQIVND (reference sequence). Deletions cut 1 base from V and 3 bases from J, with 6 bases between. CDR3: CASSIGRDYGYTF. The CDR3 nucleotides read TGTGCCAGTAGTATAGGGCGGGACTATGGCTACACCTTC. The full variable domain, with the rest looked up from reference TRBV19 and TRBJ1-2, is DGGITQSPKYLFRKEGQNVTLSCEQNLNHDAMYWYRQDPGQGLRLIYYSQIVNDFQKGDIAEGYSVSREKKESFPLTVTSAQKNPTAFYLCASSIGRDYGYTFGSGTRLTVV.

The chain joins TRBV7-2 to TRBJ2-3; D perhaps matches TRBD1 (6 bases). This CDR3 has 18 residues. Per the germline V gene, CDR1 is SGHTA and CDR2 is FQGNSA. Trimming took 7 bases from V and 2 from J, leaving 25 bases between them. The CDR3 protein is CASTQPIDRLLYTDTQYF. The CDR3 coding sequence is TGTGCCAGCACCCAACCAATTGACAGGTTATTGTACACAGATACGCAGTATTTT.

V usage is TRBV5-1 and J usage is TRBJ2-3; unclear D gene. The germline V and J ends were trimmed by 0 bases and 0 bases, with 11 bases remaining between them. The CDR3 covers 16 residues. Germline assignment: CDR1 SGHRS and CDR2 YFSETQ. CDR3 sequence (DNA): TGCGCCAGCAGCTTGGATCCAGGTTCTAGCACAGATACGCAGTATTTT. Its translation: CASSLDPGSSTDTQYF.

This rearrangement joins TRBV11-2 to TRBJ1-3, with a tentative D call TRBD1 (5 bases). The germline V and J ends were trimmed by 3 bases and 4 bases, with 13 bases remaining between them. The V gene's germline CDR1 is SGHAT and CDR2 FQNNGV. The CDR3 covers 15 residues. The CDR3 protein is CASSFRVGAGNTIYF. The CDR3 region has the DNA TGTGCCAGCAGCTTCCGGGTAGGGGCGGGAAACACCATATATTTT.

This rearrangement joins TRBV10-3 to TRBJ2-5, with 11 positions matching TRBD2. Germline-derived CDR1 and CDR2 are ENHRY and SYGVKD. This CDR3 has 16 residues. V was clipped by 6 bases and J by 2 bases; unmatched bases: 8. CDR3 DNA: TGTGCCATCAGCGGACTAGCGGGTGGTTTACAAGAGACCCAGTACTTC. Translation gives CAISGLAGGLQETQYF.

This clone showed up just a few times. V is TRBV3-1 (or the pseudogene TRBV3-2) and J is TRBJ1-1; D is ambiguous. CDR1 and CDR2 from the germline V gene are LGHDT and YNNKEL (reference sequence). The length of the CDR3 is 14 residues. V was cut by 0 bases and J by 4 bases, with 9 bases left in between. Written as DNA, the CDR3 is TGTGCCAGCAGCCAAGAATGGCGGAGCACTGAAGCTTTCTTT. It encodes CASSQEWRSTEAFF.

This chain links TRBV4-3 with TRBJ2-7; the D is unclear. This CDR3 contains 13 residues. Germline-derived CDR1 and CDR2 are LGHNA and YSLEER. Trimming stripped 0 bases from V and 4 bases from J, with 7 bases between. CDR3 amino acids: CASSQEQYYEQYF. In DNA, the CDR3 is TGCGCCAGCAGCCAAGAACAATATTACGAGCAGTACTTC.

This clone was seen only once. The junction departs from the called germline gene at one end, perhaps through a read error. The J gene is TRBJ2-5, the V gene TRBV7-7, with 10 bases that match TRBD1. CDR1 and CDR2 from the germline V gene are SSHAT and FNYEAQ (reference sequence). CDR3 length equals 15 residues. CDR3 coding DNA: TGTGCTAGCAGTCGGGACAGGGGAACAACGAGGACCCAGTACTTC. Residues: CASSRDRGTTRTQYF.

The CDR3 coding sequence is TGTGCCAGCAGCTCGGACAGGGGGTATGAGCAGTACTTC. Translating gives CASSSDRGYEQYF. The rearrangement uses TRBV11-3 and TRBJ2-7; 10 bases agree with TRBD1. Trimming at V came to 4 bases and at J to 7 bases, leaving 4 bases not matched to a gene. The CDR3 runs to 13 residues. Germline V gene data show CDR1 as SGHNT and CDR2 as YENEEA.

The CDR3 reads CASSQRQGMGQPQHF. The CDR3 nucleotides are TGTGCCAGCAGCCAACGACAGGGAATGGGGCAGCCCCAGCATTTT. The chain is built from TRBV3-1 (or the pseudogene TRBV3-2) and TRBJ1-5; 7 bases are shared with TRBD1. Per germline, CDR1 LGHDT and CDR2 YNNKEL (reference sequence). J gave up 7 bases and V 2 bases, and 8 bases lay outside the gene matches. The length of the CDR3 is 15 residues.

This chain connects TRBV7-8 to TRBJ1-5, with D unclear. The germline V gene has CDR1 SGHVS and CDR2 FQNEAQ. Trimming removed 0 bases from V and 5 bases from J, with 5 bases in between. This CDR3 has 13 amino acids. The CDR3 here is CASSLAEDQPQHF. The CDR3 coding sequence is TGTGCCAGCAGCTTAGCGGAGGATCAGCCCCAGCATTTT.

The genes are TRBV4-1 and TRBJ2-3; perhaps TRBD2 as D (6 bases). The CDR3 is 13 amino acids. V was trimmed by 1 base and J by 6 bases, leaving 8 bases between them. The germline CDR1 and CDR2 sequences are MGHRA and YSYEKL. CDR3 sequence reads: CASSQVRGDTQYF. CDR3 coding DNA: TGCGCCAGCAGCCAAGTCCGGGGGGATACGCAGTATTTT.

The rearrangement uses TRBV9 and TRBJ2-1; no definite D call. V was pared by 7 bases and J by 5 bases, with 16 bases between. The CDR3 has 14 residues. Germline values: CDR1 SGDLS, CDR2 YYNGEE. The CDR3 sequence: CASSTGIEDNEQFF. As DNA, the CDR3 is TGTGCCAGCTCGACTGGTATAGAGGACAATGAGCAGTTCTTC.

The V gene is TRBV9, the J gene TRBJ2-1; TRBD1 matches at 7 bases. The V gene's germline CDR1 is SGDLS and CDR2 YYNGEE. This CDR3 region has 14 residues. V shed 2 bases, J shed 4 bases, and the junction held 3 bases outside the gene matches. Written as DNA, the CDR3 is TGTGCCAGCAGCGTGGGGACAGCTTACAATGAGCAGTTCTTC. Residues: CASSVGTAYNEQFF.

The V gene is TRBV27, the J gene TRBJ1-1; possible D gene TRBD1, 6 bases. Germline CDR1 and CDR2: MNHEY and SMNVEV (reference sequence). V lost 8 bases, J lost 3 bases, and 16 bases lay in between. The CDR3 consists of 14 residues. CDR3 protein: CASGRQTGYTEAFF. The CDR3 nucleotides are TGTGCCAGCGGACGCCAGACAGGCTACACTGAAGCTTTCTTT.

V and J are TRBV10-3 and TRBJ1-1; D gene unclear. Trimming removed 0 bases from V and 2 bases from J, with 10 bases in between. This CDR3 region has 15 residues. Germline V gene sequence: CDR1 ENHRY, CDR2 SYGVKD. CDR3 nucleotides: TGTGCCATCAGTGAGTCTCAGGATAGAAACACTGAAGCTTTCTTT. This encodes CAISESQDRNTEAFF.

This clone was observed once. The rearrangement links TRBV6-2 or TRBV6-3 to TRBJ2-3; D is perhaps TRBD2 (6 bases). The CDR3 is 16 amino acids. Germline loops: CDR1 MNHEY, CDR2 SVGEGT. With 5 bases removed from V and 9 bases from J, the gap between germline ends came to 24 bases. CDR3: CASSPAGGGARGTQYF. CDR3 in DNA: TGTGCCAGCAGTCCGGCGGGCGGCGGGGCGCGAGGAACGCAGTATTTT.

The chain combines TRBV7-8 with TRBJ2-7; 9 bases match TRBD1. The CDR3 has 14 amino acids. Germline CDR1 is SGHVS and CDR2 is FQNEAQ. With 5 bases clipped from V and 5 bases from J, the junction kept 7 bases outside the gene matches. The CDR3 here is CASSLGQGPNEQYF. As DNA, the CDR3 is TGTGCCAGCAGCCTCGGACAGGGGCCTAACGAGCAGTACTTC.

The chain couples TRBV6-6 to TRBJ1-5, with 8 bases matching TRBD1. Germline V gene lookup returns CDR1 MNHNY and CDR2 SVGAGI (reference sequence). This CDR3 region has 17 residues. The J segment lost 0 bases and the V segment lost 5 bases, leaving 9 bases of the junction unmatched. The CDR3 is CASSPRDRPYSNQPQHF. The CDR3 nucleotides read TGTGCCAGCAGTCCTCGGGACAGGCCCTATAGCAATCAGCCCCAGCATTTT.

This clone was observed a handful of times. This rearrangement joins TRBV11-2 to TRBJ2-7; D uncertain. Germline V gives CDR1 SGHAT, CDR2 FQNNGV. Trimming left V 4 bases short and J 3 bases short, with 10 bases between. The CDR3 runs to 13 residues. The CDR3 DNA follows: TGTGCCAGCAGCTCGCCACGGTTCTACGAGCAGTACTTC. It specifies CASSSPRFYEQYF.

As regards this clone: Other DNA sequences in this specimen translate into the identical CDR3. The chain joins TRBV9 to TRBJ2-1; 7 nucleotides line up with TRBD2. The V gene's germline CDR1 is SGDLS and CDR2 YYNGEE. The CDR3 loop spans 16 amino acids. The V gene end was trimmed by 2 bases and the J gene end by 2 bases; junction bases not matched to a gene: 7. The CDR3 loop is CASSVGSGAPYNEQFF. The CDR3 DNA reads TGTGCCAGCAGCGTTGGCAGCGGGGCTCCCTACAATGAGCAGTTCTTC.